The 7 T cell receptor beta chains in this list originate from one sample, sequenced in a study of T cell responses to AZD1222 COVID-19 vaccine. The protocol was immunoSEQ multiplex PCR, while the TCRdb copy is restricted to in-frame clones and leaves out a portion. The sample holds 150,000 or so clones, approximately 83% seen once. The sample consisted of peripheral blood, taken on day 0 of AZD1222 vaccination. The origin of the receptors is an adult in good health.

The DNA of the CDR3 is TGCGCCAGCAGTGAGAGTTACACATATGGCTACACCTTC. Translated, it gives CASSESYTYGYTF. This chain links TRBV10-1 with TRBJ1-2; D not certain. This CDR3 has 13 amino acids. CDR1 is WNHNN and CDR2 is SYGVQD in the germline V gene (reference sequence). V was cut by 2 bases and J by 5 bases, with 9 bases left in between.

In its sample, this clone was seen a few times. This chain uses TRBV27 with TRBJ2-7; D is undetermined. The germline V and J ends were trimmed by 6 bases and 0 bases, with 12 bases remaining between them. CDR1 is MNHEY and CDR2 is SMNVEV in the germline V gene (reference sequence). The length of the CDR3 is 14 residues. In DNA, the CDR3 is TGTGCCAGCAGCTCGTGGTCGAGCTCCTACGAGCAGTACTTC. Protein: CASSSWSSSYEQYF.

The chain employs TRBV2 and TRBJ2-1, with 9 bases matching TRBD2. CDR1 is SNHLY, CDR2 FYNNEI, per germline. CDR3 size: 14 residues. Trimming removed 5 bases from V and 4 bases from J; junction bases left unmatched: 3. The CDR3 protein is CASSFSGRYNEQFF. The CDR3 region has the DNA TGTGCCAGCAGTTTCAGCGGGAGGTACAATGAGCAGTTCTTC.

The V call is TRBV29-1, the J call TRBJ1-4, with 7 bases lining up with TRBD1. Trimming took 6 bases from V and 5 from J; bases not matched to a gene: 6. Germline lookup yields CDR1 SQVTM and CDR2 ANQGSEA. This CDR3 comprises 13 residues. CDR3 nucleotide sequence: TGCAGCGTCTTAACAGGGGCAAATGAAAAACTGTTTTTT. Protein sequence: CSVLTGANEKLFF.

CDR3 bases: TGTGCCAGCAGCTTGTCCGGGCCTCTAACCGGCTACACCTTC. Amino acid sequence: CASSLSGPLTGYTF. This sequence joins TRBV11-2 and TRBJ1-2; no clear D gene. The V and J ends lost 3 bases and 8 bases respectively, with 16 bases between them. The CDR3 has 14 amino acids. Looked up from germline, CDR1 is SGHAT and CDR2 is FQNNGV.

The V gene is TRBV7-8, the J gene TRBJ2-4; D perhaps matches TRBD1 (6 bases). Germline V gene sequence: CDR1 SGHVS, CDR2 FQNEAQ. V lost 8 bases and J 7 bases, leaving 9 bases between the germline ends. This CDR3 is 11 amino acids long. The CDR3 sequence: CASRDTNIQYF. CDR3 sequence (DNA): TGTGCCAGCCGGGACACGAACATTCAGTACTTC.

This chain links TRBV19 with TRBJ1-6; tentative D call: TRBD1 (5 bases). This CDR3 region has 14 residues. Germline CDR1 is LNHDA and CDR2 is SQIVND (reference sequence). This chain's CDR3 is CGPGIRGNNSPLHF. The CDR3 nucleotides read TGTGGTCCAGGGATAAGAGGGAATAATTCACCCCTCCACTTT.